This T cell receptor (beta chain) was captured by sequencing in a study of radiotherapy plus CTLA-4 blockade in lung cancer. Study summary: With 31% of patients having disease control, objective responses were seen in roughly 18%.

Sequenced by immunoSEQ multiplex PCR; TCRdb stores in-frame clones only, minus some. The sample records about 77,000 clones, over 65% being singletons. Each patient with chemo-refractory metastatic non-small-cell lung cancer was treated with focal radiation plus CTLA-4 blockade using ipilimumab. Study findings and constraints: Once radiotherapy plus ipilimumab had been given, TCR clones derived from tumor expanded in blood.

A note on this clone: Its cognate antigen is unknown.

The sequence derives from a human donor with non-small cell lung cancer whose response to radiotherapy plus ipilimumab could not be evaluated. The sample here was peripheral blood, taken from a patient treated with radiotherapy plus ipilimumab.

The CDR3 DNA is TGTGCCAGCGGTTTCGGGAGAGGCTCCTACGAGCAGTACTTC. Protein product: CASGFGRGSYEQYF. The genes are TRBV5-5 and TRBJ2-7; D may be TRBD2 (6 bases). Trimming left V 7 bases short and J 0 bases short, with 14 bases between. CDR1 is SGHKS, CDR2 YYEKEE, per germline (reference sequence). The CDR3 covers 14 residues.